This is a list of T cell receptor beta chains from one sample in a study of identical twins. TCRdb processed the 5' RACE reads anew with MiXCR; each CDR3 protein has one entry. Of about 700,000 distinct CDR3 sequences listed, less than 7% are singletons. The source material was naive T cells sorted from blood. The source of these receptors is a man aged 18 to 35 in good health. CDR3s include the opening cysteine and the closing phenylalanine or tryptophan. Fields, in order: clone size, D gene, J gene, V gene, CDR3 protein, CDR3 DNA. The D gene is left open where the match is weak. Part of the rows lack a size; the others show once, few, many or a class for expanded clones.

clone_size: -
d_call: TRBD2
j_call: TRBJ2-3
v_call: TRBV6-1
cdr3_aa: CASRLLRLAATDTQYF
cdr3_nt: TGTGCCAGCAGGCTATTACGGCTAGCGGCCACAGATACGCAGTATTTT

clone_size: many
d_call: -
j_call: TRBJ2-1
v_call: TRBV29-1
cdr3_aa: CSTSEVGYNEQFF
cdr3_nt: TGCAGCACCTCGGAGGTGGGATACAATGAGCAGTTCTTC

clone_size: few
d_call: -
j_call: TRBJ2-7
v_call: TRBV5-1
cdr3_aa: CASSVKGARGSDEQYF
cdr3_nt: TGCGCCAGCAGCGTGAAGGGAGCCAGGGGTTCCGACGAGCAGTACTTC

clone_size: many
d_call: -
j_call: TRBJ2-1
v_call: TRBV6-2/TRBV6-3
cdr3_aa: CAIAAGTTPYYNEQFF
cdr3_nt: TGTGCCATTGCCGCTGGGACGACCCCTTACTACAATGAGCAGTTCTTC

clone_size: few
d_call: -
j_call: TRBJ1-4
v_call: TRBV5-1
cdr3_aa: CASSQGQSMGANEKLFF
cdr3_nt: TGCGCCAGCAGCCAGGGACAATCGATGGGGGCTAATGAAAAACTGTTTTTT

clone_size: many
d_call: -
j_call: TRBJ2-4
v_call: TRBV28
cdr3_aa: CASKGNIAKNIQYF
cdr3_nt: TGTGCCAGCAAAGGAAATATAGCCAAAAACATTCAGTACTTC

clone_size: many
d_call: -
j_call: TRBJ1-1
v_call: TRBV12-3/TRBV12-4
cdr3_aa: CASSFTGVEAFF
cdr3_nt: TGTGCCAGCAGTTTCACGGGGGTCGAAGCTTTCTTT

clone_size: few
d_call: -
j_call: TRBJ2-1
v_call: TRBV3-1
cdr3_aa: CASSQGQAPNEQFF
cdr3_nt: TGTGCCAGCAGCCAAGGCCAAGCGCCCAATGAGCAGTTCTTC

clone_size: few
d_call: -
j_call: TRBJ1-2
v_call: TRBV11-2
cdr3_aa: CASSRPGDYGYTF
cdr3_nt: TGTGCCAGCAGCCGACCAGGCGACTATGGCTACACCTTC

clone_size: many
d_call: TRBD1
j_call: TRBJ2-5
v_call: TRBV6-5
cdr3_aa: CASSIRQGRQETQYF
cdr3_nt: TGTGCCAGCAGTATTCGACAGGGGCGTCAAGAGACCCAGTACTTC

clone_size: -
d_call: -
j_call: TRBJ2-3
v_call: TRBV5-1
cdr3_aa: CASSPGPQGDTQYF
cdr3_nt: TGCGCCAGCAGCCCCGGGCCTCAAGGAGATACGCAGTATTTT